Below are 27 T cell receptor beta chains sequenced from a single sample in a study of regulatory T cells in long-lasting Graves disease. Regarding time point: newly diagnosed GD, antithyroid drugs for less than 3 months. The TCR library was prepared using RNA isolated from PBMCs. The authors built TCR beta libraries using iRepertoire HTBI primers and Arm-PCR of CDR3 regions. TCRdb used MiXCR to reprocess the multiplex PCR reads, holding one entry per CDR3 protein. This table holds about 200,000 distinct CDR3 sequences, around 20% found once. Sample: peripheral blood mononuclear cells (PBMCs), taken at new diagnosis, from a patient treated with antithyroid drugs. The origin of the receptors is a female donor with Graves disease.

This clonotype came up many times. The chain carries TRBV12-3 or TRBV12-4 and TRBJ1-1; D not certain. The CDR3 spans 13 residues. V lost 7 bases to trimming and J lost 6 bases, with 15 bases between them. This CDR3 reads CASIKTGGAEAFF. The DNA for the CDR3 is TGTGCCAGCATCAAGACCGGTGGGGCTGAAGCTTTCTTT.

The chain's CDR3 is CSAIPGTSGRGSEQFF. CDR3 nucleotide sequence: TGCAGTGCTATTCCCGGGACTAGCGGGAGGGGCAGTGAGCAGTTCTTC. V usage is TRBV20-1 and J usage is TRBJ2-1, with 16 bases identical to TRBD2. V lost 4 bases and J lost 9; bases outside the gene matches: 9. The CDR3 consists of 16 residues. Germline CDR1 is DFQATT and CDR2 is SNEGSKA (reference sequence).

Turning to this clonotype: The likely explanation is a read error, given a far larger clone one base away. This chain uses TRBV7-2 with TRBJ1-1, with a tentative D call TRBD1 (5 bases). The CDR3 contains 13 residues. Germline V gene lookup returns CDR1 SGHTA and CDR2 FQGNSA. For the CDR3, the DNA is TGTGCCAGCAGCAAAGGGACGAACGCTGAAGCTTTCTTT. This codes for CASSKGTNAEAFF.

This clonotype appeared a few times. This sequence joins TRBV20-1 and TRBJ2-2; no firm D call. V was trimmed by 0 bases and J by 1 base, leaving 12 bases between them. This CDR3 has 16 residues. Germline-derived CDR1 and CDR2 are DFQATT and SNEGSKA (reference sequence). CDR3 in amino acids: CSARDSGWENTGELFF. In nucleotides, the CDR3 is TGCAGTGCTAGAGATTCGGGCTGGGAGAACACCGGGGAGCTGTTTTTT.

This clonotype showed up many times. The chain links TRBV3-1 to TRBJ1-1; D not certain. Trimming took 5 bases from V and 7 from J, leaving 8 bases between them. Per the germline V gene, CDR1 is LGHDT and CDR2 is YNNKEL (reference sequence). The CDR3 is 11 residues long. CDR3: CASSFGIEAFF. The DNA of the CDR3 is TGTGCCAGCAGCTTCGGGATTGAAGCTTTCTTT.

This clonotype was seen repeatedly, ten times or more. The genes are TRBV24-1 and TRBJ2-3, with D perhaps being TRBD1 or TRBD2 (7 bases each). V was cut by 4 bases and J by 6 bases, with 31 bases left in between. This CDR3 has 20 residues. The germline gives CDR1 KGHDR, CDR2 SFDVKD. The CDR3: CATSDPRPGGPTSNLDTQYF. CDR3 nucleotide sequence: TGTGCCACCAGTGACCCCAGACCAGGGGGGCCGACTAGCAACTTGGATACGCAGTATTTT.

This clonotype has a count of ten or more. The CDR3: CAWKGAGGQPQHF. The CDR3 region has the DNA TGTGCCTGGAAAGGGGCTGGCGGTCAGCCCCAGCATTTT. The chain joins TRBV30 to TRBJ1-5, with D maybe TRBD1 (5 bases). The CDR3 has 13 residues. The germline V and J ends were trimmed by 4 bases and 6 bases, with 13 bases remaining between them. Looked up from germline, CDR1 is GTSNPN and CDR2 is SVGIG (reference sequence). Using reference TRBV30 and TRBJ1-5 for the parts outside the CDR3, the full variable domain is SQTIHQWPATLVQPVGSPLSLECTVEGTSNPNLYWYRQAAGRGLQLLFYSVGIGQISSEVPQNLSASRPQDRQFILSSKKLLLSDSGFYLCAWKGAGGQPQHFGDGTRLSIL.

CDR3 residues: CASSPPSKEEQYF. The DNA of the CDR3 is TGTGCCAGCTCACCACCGAGCAAGGAGGAGCAGTACTTC. The chain employs TRBV18 and TRBJ2-7; no reliable D call. This CDR3 comprises 13 residues. Germline CDR1 reads KGHSH; CDR2 reads LQKENI. The V gene lost 0 bases and the J gene lost 7 bases, with 10 bases spanning the gap.

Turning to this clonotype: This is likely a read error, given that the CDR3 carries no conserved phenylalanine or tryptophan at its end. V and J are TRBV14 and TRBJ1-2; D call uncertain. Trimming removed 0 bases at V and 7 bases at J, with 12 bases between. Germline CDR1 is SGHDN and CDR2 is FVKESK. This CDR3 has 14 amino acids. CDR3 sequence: CASSQDHLWSGYTL. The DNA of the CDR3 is TGTGCCAGCAGCCAAGATCACCTCTGGAGTGGCTACACCTTG.

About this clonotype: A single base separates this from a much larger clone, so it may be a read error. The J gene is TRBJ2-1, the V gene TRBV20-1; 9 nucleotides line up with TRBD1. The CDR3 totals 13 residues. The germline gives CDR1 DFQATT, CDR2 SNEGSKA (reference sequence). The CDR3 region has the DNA TGCAGTGCGCCGGGACAGGGTTACAATGAGCGGTTCTTC. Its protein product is CSAPGQGYNERFF.

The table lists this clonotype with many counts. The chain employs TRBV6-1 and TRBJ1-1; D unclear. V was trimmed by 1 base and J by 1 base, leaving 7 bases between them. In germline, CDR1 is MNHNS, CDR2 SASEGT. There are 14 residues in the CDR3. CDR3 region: CASSEGPTNTEAFF. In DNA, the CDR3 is TGTGCCAGCAGTGAAGGGCCAACGAACACTGAAGCTTTCTTT.

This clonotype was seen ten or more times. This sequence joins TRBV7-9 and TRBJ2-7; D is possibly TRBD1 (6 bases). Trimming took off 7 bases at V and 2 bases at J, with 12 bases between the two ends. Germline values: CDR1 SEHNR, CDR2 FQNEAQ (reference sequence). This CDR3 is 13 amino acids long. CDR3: CASIPTGAYEQYF. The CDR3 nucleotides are TGTGCCAGCATCCCGACAGGTGCCTACGAGCAGTACTTC. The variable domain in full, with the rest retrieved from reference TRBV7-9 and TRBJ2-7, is DTGVSQNPRHKITKRGQNVTFRCDPISEHNRLYWYRQTLGQGPEFLTYFQNEAQLEKSRLLSDRFSAERPKGSFSTLEIQRTEQGDSAMYLCASIPTGAYEQYFGPGTRLTVT.

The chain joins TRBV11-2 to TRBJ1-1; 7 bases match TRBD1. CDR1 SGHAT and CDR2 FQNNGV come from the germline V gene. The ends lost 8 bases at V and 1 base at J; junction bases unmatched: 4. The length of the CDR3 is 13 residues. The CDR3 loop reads CASGRDRNTEAFF. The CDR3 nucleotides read TGTGCCAGCGGCCGGGACAGGAACACTGAAGCTTTCTTT.

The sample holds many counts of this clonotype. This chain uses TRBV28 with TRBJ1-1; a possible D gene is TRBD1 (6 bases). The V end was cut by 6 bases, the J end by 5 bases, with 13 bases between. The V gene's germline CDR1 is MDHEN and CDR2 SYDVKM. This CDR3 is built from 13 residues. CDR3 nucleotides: TGTGCCAGCAGGGAGCAGGGGTGGACTGAAGCTTTCTTT. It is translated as CASREQGWTEAFF.

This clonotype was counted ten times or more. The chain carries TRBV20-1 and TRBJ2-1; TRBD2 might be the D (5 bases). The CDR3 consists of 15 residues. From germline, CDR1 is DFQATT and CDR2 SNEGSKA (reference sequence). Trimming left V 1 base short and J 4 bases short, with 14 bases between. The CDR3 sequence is CSARASSGEYNEQFF. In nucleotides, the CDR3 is TGCAGTGCTAGAGCATCCAGCGGAGAGTACAATGAGCAGTTCTTC.

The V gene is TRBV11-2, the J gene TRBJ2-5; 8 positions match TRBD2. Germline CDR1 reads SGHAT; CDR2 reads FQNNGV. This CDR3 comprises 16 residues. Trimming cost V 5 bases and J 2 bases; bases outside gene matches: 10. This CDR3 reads CASSIYKRERQETQYF. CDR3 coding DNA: TGTGCCAGCAGCATTTATAAGCGGGAGAGACAAGAGACCCAGTACTTC.

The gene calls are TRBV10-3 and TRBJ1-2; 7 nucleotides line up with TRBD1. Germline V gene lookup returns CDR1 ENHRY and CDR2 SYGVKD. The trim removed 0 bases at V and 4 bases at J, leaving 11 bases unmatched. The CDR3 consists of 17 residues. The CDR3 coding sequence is TGTGCCATCAGTGAGTCGCCTGGGACAGTTGGGACCTATGGCTACACCTTC. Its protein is CAISESPGTVGTYGYTF.

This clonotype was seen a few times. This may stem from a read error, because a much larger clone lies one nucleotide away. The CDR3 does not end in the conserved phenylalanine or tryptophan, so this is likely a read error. CDR3 coding DNA: TGTGCCAGCAGCTTAGAGACCTTCACTGAAGCTTTCTCT. It encodes CASSLETFTEAFS. The chain combines TRBV11-3 with TRBJ1-1; D is ambiguous. The length of the CDR3 is 13 residues. Trimming removed 0 bases at V and 4 bases at J, with 6 bases between. The germline V gene encodes CDR1 SGHNT and CDR2 YENEEA.

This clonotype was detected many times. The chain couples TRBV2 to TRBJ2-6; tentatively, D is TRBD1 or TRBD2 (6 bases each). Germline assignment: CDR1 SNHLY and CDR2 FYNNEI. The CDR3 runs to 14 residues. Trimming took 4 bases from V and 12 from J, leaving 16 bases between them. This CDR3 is CASSGGDKDLVLTF. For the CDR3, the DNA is TGTGCCAGCAGTGGGGGGGACAAGGACCTCGTCCTGACTTTC.

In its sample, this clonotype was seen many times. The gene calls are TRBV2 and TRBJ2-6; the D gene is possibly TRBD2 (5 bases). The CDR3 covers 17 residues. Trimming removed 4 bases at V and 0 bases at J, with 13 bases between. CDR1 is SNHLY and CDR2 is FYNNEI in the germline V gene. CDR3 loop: CASSVRGWGSGANVLTF. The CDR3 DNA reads TGTGCCAGCAGTGTTCGGGGTTGGGGCTCTGGGGCCAACGTCCTGACTTTC.

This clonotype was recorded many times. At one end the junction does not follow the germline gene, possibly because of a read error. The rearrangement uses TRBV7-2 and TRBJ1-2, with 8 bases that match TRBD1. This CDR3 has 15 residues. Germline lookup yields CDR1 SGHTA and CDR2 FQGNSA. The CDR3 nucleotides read TGTGCCAGCAGCTTATCCCCGGGACAGGACTATGGCCACACCTTC. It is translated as CASSLSPGQDYGHTF.

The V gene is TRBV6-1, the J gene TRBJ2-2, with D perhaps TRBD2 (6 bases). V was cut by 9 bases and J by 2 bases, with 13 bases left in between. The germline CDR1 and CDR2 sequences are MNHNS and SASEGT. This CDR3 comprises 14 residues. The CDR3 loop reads CASGTRFNTGELFF. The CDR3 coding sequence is TGTGCCAGTGGGACTCGTTTCAACACCGGGGAGCTGTTTTTT.

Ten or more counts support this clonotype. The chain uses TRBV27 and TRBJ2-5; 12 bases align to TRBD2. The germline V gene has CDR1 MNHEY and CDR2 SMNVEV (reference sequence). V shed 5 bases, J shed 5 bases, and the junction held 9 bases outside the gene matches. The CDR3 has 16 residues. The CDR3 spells CASSPETSGRGETQYF. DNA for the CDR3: TGTGCCAGCAGTCCAGAGACTAGCGGGAGAGGGGAGACCCAGTACTTC.

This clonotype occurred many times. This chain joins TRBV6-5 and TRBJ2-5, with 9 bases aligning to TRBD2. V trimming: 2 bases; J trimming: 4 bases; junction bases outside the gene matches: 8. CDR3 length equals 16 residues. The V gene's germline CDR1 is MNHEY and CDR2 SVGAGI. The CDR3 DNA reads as TGTGCCAGCAGTTACAGTCTTAGCGGGAGTAGAGAGACCCAGTACTTC. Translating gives CASSYSLSGSRETQYF.

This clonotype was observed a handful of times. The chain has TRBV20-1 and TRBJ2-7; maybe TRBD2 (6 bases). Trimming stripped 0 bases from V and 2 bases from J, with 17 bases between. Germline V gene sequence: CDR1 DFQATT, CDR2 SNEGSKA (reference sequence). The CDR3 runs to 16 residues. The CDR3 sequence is CSARDQVAGSTYEQYF. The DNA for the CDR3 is TGCAGTGCTAGAGATCAGGTGGCGGGATCGACCTACGAGCAGTACTTC.

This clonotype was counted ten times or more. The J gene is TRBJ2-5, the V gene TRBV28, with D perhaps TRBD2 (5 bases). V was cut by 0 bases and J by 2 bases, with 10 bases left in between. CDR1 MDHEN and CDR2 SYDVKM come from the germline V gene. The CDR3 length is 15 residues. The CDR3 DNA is TGTGCCAGCAGTTTATGGGTAGAGGGTCAAGAGACCCAGTACTTC. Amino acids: CASSLWVEGQETQYF.

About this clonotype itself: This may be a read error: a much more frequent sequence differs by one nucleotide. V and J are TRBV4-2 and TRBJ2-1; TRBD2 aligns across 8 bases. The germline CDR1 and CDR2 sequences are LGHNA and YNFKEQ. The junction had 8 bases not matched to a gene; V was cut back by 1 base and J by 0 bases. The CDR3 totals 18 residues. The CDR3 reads CASSQGGQRGSSYNEQFF. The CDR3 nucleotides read TGTGCCAGCAGCCAAGGAGGCCAGCGGGGGTCCTCCTACAATGAGCAGTTCTTC.